This record looks at one TCR beta chain sequence and its context. Its antigen is currently unknown. The source of the sample is a study of T cell responses to AZD1222 COVID-19 vaccine. Findings and limits, study-wide: Donors were chiefly white British, with a greater number of females, and clonal diversity was perhaps underestimated. Nearly half of unique spike-specific TCRs reportedly avoided B.1.351 and B.1.1.7 mutated regions. Vaccine-associated CD4 TCRs ranged over spike, dominating at 160-218 and 743-854.

Sequenced by immunoSEQ multiplex PCR; TCRdb stores in-frame clones only, minus some. The sample includes 100,000 to 120,000 clones, 85% to 95% seen only once; the top ten take approximately 8%. Germline values: CDR1 WNHNN, CDR2 SYGVQD (reference sequence). V was cut by 0 bases and J by 4 bases, with 11 bases left in between. This CDR3 is built from 15 residues. The clonotype was recovered from an adult in good health. V usage is TRBV10-1 and J usage is TRBJ2-3; a weak D match, TRBD2 (5 bases). Sequencing used peripheral blood, obtained on day 0 of AZD1222 vaccination. CDR3 sequence (DNA): TGCGCCAGCAGTGAGTCCGGGGTCCTTGCAGATACGCAGTATTTT. It specifies CASSESGVLADTQYF.